This passage covers 7 T cell receptor beta chains from one sample sequenced in a study of T-cell memory formation after mild COVID-19. TCRdb used MiXCR to reprocess the 5' RACE reads, holding one entry per CDR3 protein. The table has 250,000 to 350,000 distinct CDR3 sequences, around an eighth seen once; the top ten hold 21%. The source material was PBMCs or a T cell subset sorted from them (not recorded which). All receptors come from a man younger than 30 who had mild COVID-19 (a few samples of this study predate the infection). Cell type and time point are not known.

The V gene is TRBV18, the J gene TRBJ2-3; D may be TRBD1 or TRBD2 (5 bases each). The V gene's germline CDR1 is KGHSH and CDR2 LQKENI. V lost 6 bases and J lost 2, with 12 bases in between. This CDR3 has 14 residues. This chain's CDR3 is CASSRGTDTDTQYF. In DNA, the CDR3 is TGTGCCAGCTCCCGAGGGACCGACACAGATACGCAGTATTTT.

The rearrangement links TRBV5-1 to TRBJ2-1, with D unclear. CDR3 length: 14 amino acids. Germline lookup yields CDR1 SGHRS and CDR2 YFSETQ. Trimming stripped 0 bases from V and 3 bases from J, with 7 bases between. The CDR3 DNA reads TGCGCCAGCAGCTTGGCTGTTGACTACAATGAGCAGTTCTTC. Translation gives CASSLAVDYNEQFF. Full variable domain (rest looked up from reference TRBV5-1 and TRBJ2-1): KAGVTQTPRYLIKTRGQQVTLSCSPISGHRSVSWYQQTPGQGLQFLFEYFSETQRNKGNFPGRFSGRQFSNSRSEMNVSTLELGDSALYLCASSLAVDYNEQFFGPGTRLTVL.

This clonotype was picked up many times. This chain links TRBV29-1 with TRBJ1-3; no reliable D call. CDR3 length: 16 residues. Deletions cut 4 bases from V and 0 bases from J, with 16 bases between. Germline V gene sequence: CDR1 SQVTM, CDR2 ANQGSEA. CDR3 loop: CSVVGLEDLSGNTIYF. CDR3 bases: TGCAGCGTTGTCGGCCTAGAGGACCTCTCTGGAAACACCATATATTTT.

The genes are TRBV29-1 and TRBJ2-3, with 9 positions matching TRBD2. J was trimmed by 3 bases and V by 6 bases; bases with no gene match: 10. The length of the CDR3 is 15 residues. CDR1 and CDR2 (germline): SQVTM, ANQGSEA. The CDR3 reads CSVRGSGGFTDTQYF. The CDR3 region has the DNA TGCAGCGTCCGGGGGAGCGGGGGGTTTACAGATACGCAGTATTTT.

The J gene is TRBJ2-3, the V gene TRBV4-3, with 8 bases lining up with TRBD1. With V trimmed by 0 bases and J by 4 bases, 6 bases remained unmatched. The CDR3 length is 16 residues. Germline loops: CDR1 LGHNA, CDR2 YSLEER. CDR3 in DNA: TGCGCCAGCAGCCAAGATCGGACAGGGAACGCAGATACGCAGTATTTT. It translates to CASSQDRTGNADTQYF.

This clonotype was detected only a few times. The rearrangement uses TRBV30 and TRBJ2-1; D possibly uses TRBD1 or TRBD2 (5 bases each). Trimming stripped 8 bases from V and 10 bases from J, with 21 bases between. The CDR3 length is 13 residues. From germline, CDR1 is GTSNPN and CDR2 SVGIG (reference sequence). The CDR3 loop is CARGSGPLREQFF. Written as DNA, the CDR3 is TGTGCCCGGGGCAGCGGCCCCCTGCGCGAGCAGTTCTTC.

The table lists this clonotype with a few counts. This rearrangement joins TRBV6-2 or TRBV6-3 to TRBJ2-7, with D perhaps matching TRBD2 (5 bases). This CDR3 region has 13 residues. Trimming left V 8 bases short and J 0 bases short, with 11 bases between. Germline loops: CDR1 MNHEY, CDR2 SVGEGT. Written as DNA, the CDR3 is TGTGCCAGCTGCGACTACTTCTCCTACGAGCAGTACTTC. Amino acid sequence: CASCDYFSYEQYF.